A selection of T cell receptor beta chains follows, all from one sample in a study of PD-L1 blockade in urothelial cancer. Sequenced by immunoSEQ multiplex PCR; TCRdb stores in-frame clones only, minus some. The sample comprises approximately 100,000 clones, around 93% of which are singletons, and over 0.8% rests with the top ten. This specimen was PBMCs, taken around atezolizumab (anti-PD-L1) treatment. All receptors derive from an elderly woman with urothelial cancer. Each CDR3 is given with its conserved first and last residue. Each record gives: V gene, J gene, CDR3 protein.

V gene: TRBV6-1
J gene: TRBJ2-7
CDR3 protein: CASSAQGRRRGGQYF

V gene: TRBV4-1
J gene: TRBJ2-1
CDR3 protein: CASSPLESREQFF

V gene: TRBV19
J gene: TRBJ1-2
CDR3 protein: CASSFLSGAAGGYTF

V gene: TRBV27
J gene: TRBJ1-1
CDR3 protein: CASTSRGFTEAFF

V gene: TRBV27
J gene: TRBJ2-7
CDR3 protein: CASSSGTGISYEQYF

V gene: TRBV9
J gene: TRBJ1-5
CDR3 protein: CASSGTGGGQPQHF

V gene: TRBV5-8
J gene: TRBJ2-2
CDR3 protein: CASSLPGLTTGELFF

V gene: TRBV10-3
J gene: TRBJ1-5
CDR3 protein: CATREGLLGNQPQHF

V gene: TRBV7-3
J gene: TRBJ2-1
CDR3 protein: CASRRGPYNEQFF

V gene: TRBV5-4
J gene: TRBJ2-5
CDR3 protein: CASSLSGTGGLETQYF

V gene: TRBV7-9
J gene: TRBJ2-7
CDR3 protein: CASSSDTTGWDPYEQYF

V gene: TRBV12-5
J gene: TRBJ2-2
CDR3 protein: CASGSPDRGLVVGELFF

V gene: TRBV6-7
J gene: TRBJ2-7
CDR3 protein: CASSIRNVGTGTYEQYF

V gene: TRBV6-6
J gene: TRBJ2-3
CDR3 protein: CASSPSGGFTDTQYF

V gene: TRBV7-6
J gene: TRBJ2-1
CDR3 protein: CASSLRQTLADKTYNEQFF

V gene: TRBV6-1
J gene: TRBJ1-5
CDR3 protein: CASSKDGTGGAGSNQPQHF

V gene: TRBV27
J gene: TRBJ2-3
CDR3 protein: CASSRGDSTDTQYF

V gene: TRBV5-1
J gene: TRBJ2-1
CDR3 protein: CASSAAGYGGTSYNEQFF